This TCR beta chain comes out of a study of response to subunit inactivated influenza vaccine. The study, taken as a whole, reports: A suggestion made by the authors is that each seasonal influenza vaccination recruits few new T cells.

About this clonotype: No antigen is known for it.

Trimming shortened V by 4 bases and J by 4 bases, and 11 bases separated the two germline ends. There are 14 residues in the CDR3. Germline V gives CDR1 SGHTA, CDR2 FQGNSA. TCRdb recomputed calls from the RT-PCR reads with MiXCR, one row per CDR3 protein. The table lists a few hundred thousand distinct CDR3 sequences, around 20% of them singletons. The chain carries TRBV7-2 and TRBJ1-5, with D maybe TRBD1 (6 bases). This material consisted of PBMCs from blood, taken approximately 20 months after vaccination. The sequence came from a man between 45 and 75 years old who received an inactivated influenza vaccine. The CDR3 loop is CASSSGGQNQPQHF. The CDR3 region has the DNA TGTGCCAGCAGCTCGGGGGGGCAAAATCAGCCCCAGCATTTT. The whole variable domain, filled in from reference TRBV7-2 and TRBJ1-5, reads GAGVSQSPSNKVTEKGKDVELRCDPISGHTALYWYRQSLGQGLEFLIYFQGNSAPDKSGLPSDRFSAERTGGSVSTLTIQRTQQEDSAVYLCASSSGGQNQPQHFGDGTRLSIL.